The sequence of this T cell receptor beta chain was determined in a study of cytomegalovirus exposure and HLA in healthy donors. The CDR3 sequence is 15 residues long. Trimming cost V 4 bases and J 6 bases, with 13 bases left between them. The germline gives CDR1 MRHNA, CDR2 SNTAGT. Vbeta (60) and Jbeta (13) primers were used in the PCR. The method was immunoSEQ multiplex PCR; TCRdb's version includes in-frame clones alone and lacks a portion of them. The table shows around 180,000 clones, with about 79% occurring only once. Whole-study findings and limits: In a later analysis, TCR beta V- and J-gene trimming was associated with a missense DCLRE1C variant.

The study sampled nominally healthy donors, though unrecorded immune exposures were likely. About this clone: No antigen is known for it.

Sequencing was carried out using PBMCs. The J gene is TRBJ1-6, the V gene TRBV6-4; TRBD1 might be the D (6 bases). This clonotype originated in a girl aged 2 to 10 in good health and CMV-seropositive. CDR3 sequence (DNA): TGTGCCAGCAGTGCGGACAGAGGGGGTAATTCACCCCTCCACTTT. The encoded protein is CASSADRGGNSPLHF.